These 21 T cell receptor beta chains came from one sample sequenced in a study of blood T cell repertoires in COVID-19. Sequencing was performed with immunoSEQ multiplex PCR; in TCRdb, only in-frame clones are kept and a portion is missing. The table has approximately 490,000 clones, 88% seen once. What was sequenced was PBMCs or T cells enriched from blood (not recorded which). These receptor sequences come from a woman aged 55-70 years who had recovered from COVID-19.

The CDR3 nucleotides read TGTGCCAGCAGTTTAAGAGGAGGGCCAGGGGGACACTATGGCTACACCTTC. Translating it yields CASSLRGGPGGHYGYTF. The V call is TRBV28, the J call TRBJ1-2, with 7 positions matching TRBD1. Germline CDR1 reads MDHEN; CDR2 reads SYDVKM. The CDR3 consists of 17 residues. J was trimmed by 3 bases and V by 2 bases; bases with no gene match: 12.

CDR3 nucleotides: TGTGCCAGCAGCCCGGGCTATGGCTACACCTTC. It codes for CASSPGYGYTF. The gene calls are TRBV5-6 and TRBJ1-2; D not certain. CDR1 and CDR2 (germline): SGHDT, YYEEEE. Trimming took off 4 bases at V and 4 bases at J, with 5 bases between the two ends. This CDR3 is built from 11 residues.

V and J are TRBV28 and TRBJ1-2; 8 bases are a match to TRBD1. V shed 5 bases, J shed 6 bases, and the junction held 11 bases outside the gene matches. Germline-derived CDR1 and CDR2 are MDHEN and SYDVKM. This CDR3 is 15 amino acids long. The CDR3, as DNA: TGTGCCAGCAGTCCCGGGACAGGCTCTAGGAATGGCTACACCTTC. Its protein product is CASSPGTGSRNGYTF.

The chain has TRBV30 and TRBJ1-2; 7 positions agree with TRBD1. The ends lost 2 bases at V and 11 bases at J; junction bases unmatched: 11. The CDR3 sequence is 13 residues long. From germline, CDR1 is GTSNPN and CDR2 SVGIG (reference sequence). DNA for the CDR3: TGTGCCTGGAGTCCCGGGGACAGCCGTTTGTACACCTTC. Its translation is CAWSPGDSRLYTF. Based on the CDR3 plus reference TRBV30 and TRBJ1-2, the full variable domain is SQTIHQWPATLVQPVGSPLSLECTVEGTSNPNLYWYRQAAGRGLQLLFYSVGIGQISSEVPQNLSASRPQDRQFILSSKKLLLSDSGFYLCAWSPGDSRLYTFGSGTRLTVV.

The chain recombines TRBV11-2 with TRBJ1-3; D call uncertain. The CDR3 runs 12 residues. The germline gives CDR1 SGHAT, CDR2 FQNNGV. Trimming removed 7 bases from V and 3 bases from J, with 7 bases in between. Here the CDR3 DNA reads TGTGCCAGCAAAATCGTTGGAAACACCATATATTTT. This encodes CASKIVGNTIYF.

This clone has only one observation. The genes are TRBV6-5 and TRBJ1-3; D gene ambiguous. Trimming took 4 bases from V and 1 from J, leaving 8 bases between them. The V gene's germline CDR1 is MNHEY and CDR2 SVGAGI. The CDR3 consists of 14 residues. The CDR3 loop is CASSFPGSGNTIYF. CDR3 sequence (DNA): TGTGCCAGCAGTTTCCCAGGATCTGGAAACACCATATATTTT.

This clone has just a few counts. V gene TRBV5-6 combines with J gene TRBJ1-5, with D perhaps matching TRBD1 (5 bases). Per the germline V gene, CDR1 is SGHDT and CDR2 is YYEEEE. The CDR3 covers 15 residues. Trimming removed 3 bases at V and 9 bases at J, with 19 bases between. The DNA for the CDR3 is TGTGCCAGCAGCTATACCGGACAAGCCGACGGGCCCCAGCATTTT. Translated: CASSYTGQADGPQHF.

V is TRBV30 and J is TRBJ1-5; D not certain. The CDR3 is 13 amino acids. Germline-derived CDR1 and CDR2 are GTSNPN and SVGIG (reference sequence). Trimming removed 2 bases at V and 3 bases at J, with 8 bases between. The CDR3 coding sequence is TGTGCCTGGAGTCGGGGAATCAATCAGCCCCAGCATTTT. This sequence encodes CAWSRGINQPQHF.

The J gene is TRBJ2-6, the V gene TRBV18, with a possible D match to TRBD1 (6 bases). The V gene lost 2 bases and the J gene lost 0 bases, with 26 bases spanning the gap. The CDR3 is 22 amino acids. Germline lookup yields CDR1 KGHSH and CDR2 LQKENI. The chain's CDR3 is CASSPVGTAPGTPNSGANVLTF. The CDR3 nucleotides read TGTGCCAGCTCACCAGTGGGGACCGCTCCGGGGACACCTAACTCTGGGGCCAACGTCCTGACTTTC.

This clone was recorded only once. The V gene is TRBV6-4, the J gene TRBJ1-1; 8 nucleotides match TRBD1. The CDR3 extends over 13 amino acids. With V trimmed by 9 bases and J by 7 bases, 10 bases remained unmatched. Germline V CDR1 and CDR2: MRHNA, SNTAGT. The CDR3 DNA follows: TGTGCCAGTAGCGGACAGGGTGCAGGTGAAGCTTTCTTT. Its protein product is CASSGQGAGEAFF.

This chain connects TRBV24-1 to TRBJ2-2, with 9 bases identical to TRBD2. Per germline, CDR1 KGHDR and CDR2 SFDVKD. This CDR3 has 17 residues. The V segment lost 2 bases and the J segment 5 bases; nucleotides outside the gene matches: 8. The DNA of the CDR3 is TGTGCCACCAGTGATTATAAAGCGGGGGGCCGTACCGGGGAGCTGTTTTTT. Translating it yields CATSDYKAGGRTGELFF.

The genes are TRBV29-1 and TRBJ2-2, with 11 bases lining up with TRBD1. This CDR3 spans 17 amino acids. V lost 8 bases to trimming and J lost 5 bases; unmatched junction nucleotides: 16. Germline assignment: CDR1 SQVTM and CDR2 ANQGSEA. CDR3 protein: CSTKGPADRGPTGELFF. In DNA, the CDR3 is TGCAGCACGAAGGGTCCGGCGGACAGGGGGCCTACCGGGGAGCTGTTTTTT.

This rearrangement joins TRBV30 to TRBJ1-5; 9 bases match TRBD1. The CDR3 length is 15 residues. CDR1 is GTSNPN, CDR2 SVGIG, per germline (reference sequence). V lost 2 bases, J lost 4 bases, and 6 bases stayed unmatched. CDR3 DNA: TGTGCCTGGAGTCCAGACAGGGGGTATAATCAGCCCCAGCATTTT. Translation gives CAWSPDRGYNQPQHF. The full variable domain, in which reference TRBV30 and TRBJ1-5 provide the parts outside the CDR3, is SQTIHQWPATLVQPVGSPLSLECTVEGTSNPNLYWYRQAAGRGLQLLFYSVGIGQISSEVPQNLSASRPQDRQFILSSKKLLLSDSGFYLCAWSPDRGYNQPQHFGDGTRLSIL.

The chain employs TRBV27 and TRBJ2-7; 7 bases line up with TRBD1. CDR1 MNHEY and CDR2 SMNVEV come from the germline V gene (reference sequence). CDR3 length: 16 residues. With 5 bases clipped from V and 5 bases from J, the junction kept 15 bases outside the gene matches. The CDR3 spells CASSRSSGQSFDEQYV. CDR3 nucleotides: TGTGCCAGCAGTCGCTCCTCGGGACAGAGCTTTGACGAGCAGTACGTC.

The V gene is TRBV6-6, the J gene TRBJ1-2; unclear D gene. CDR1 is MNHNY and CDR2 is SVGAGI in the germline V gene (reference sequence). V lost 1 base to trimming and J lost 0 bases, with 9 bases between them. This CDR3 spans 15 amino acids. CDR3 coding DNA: TGTGCCAGCAGTTACTTCTCCACTTCTAACTATGGCTACACCTTC. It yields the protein CASSYFSTSNYGYTF.

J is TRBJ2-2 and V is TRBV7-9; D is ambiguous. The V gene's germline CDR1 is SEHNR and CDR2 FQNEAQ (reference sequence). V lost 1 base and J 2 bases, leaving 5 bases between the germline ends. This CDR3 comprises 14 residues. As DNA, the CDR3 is TGTGCCAGCAGCTTAGTCGGTAACACCGGGGAGCTGTTTTTT. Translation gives CASSLVGNTGELFF.

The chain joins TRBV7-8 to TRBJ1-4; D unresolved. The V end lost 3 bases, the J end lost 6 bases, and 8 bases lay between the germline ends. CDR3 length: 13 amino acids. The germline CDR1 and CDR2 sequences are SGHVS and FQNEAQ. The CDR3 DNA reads TGTGCCAGCAGCTTGGTGTCAGATGAAAAACTGTTTTTT. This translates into CASSLVSDEKLFF.

CDR3 DNA sequence: TGTGCCAGCAGCCAAGACGGACAGGGCAATCAGCCCCAGCATTTT. Protein product: CASSQDGQGNQPQHF. The chain couples TRBV4-2 to TRBJ1-5; 7 bases match TRBD1. Germline lookup yields CDR1 LGHNA and CDR2 YNFKEQ. V trimming: 0 bases; J trimming: 2 bases; junction bases outside the gene matches: 1. CDR3 length: 15 amino acids.

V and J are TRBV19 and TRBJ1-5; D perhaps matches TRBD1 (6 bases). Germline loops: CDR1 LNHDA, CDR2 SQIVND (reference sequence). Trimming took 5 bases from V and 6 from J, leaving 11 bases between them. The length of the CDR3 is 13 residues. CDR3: CASSPGVLQPQHF. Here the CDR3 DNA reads TGTGCCAGTAGTCCAGGGGTCCTTCAGCCCCAGCATTTT.

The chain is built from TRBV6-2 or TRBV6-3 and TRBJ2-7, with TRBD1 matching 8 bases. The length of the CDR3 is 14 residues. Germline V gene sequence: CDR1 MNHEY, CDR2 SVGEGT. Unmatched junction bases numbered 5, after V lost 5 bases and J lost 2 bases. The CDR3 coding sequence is TGTGCCAGCAGTATGGACAGGGCCCCCTACGAGCAGTACGTC. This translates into CASSMDRAPYEQYV.

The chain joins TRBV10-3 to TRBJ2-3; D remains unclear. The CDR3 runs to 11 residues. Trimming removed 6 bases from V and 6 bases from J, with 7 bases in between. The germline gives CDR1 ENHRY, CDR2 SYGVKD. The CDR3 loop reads CAIRVRDTQYF. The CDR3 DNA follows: TGTGCCATCAGGGTCCGGGATACGCAGTATTTT.